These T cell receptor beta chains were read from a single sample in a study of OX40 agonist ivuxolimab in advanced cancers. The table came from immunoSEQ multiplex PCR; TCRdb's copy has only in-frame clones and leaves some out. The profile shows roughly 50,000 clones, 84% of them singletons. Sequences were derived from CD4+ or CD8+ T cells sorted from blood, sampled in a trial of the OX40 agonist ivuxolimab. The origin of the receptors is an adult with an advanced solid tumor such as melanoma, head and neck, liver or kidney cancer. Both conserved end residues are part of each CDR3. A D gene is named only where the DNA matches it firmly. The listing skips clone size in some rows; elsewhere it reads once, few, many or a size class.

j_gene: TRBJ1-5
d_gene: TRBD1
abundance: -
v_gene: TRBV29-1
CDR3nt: TGCAGCGTTCTACAGGGGTCGAGCAATCAGCCCCAGCATTTT
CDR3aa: CSVLQGSSNQPQHF

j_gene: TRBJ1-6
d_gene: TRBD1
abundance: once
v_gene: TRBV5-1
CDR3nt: TGCGCCAGCAGCTTGGACCGGGACAGGGATTCACCCCTCCACTTT
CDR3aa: CASSLDRDRDSPLHF

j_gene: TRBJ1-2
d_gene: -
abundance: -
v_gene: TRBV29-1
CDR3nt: TGCAGCGTTGGGGGGGCCACCGACTATGGCTACACCTTC
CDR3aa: CSVGGATDYGYTF

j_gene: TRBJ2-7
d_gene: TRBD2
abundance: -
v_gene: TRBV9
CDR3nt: TGTGCCAGCAGCGTAGAGCCTAGCGGCGCCTACGAGCAGTACTTC
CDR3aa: CASSVEPSGAYEQYF

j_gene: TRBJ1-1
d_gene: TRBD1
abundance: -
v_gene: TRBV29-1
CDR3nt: TGCAGCGCTCGGACAGGGGACGACACTGAAGCTTTCTTT
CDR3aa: CSARTGDDTEAFF

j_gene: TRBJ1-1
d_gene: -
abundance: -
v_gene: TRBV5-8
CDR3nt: TGTGCCAGCAGCGGGACCTTTAGGACTCTAAAAGCTTTCTTT
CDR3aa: CASSGTFRTLKAFF

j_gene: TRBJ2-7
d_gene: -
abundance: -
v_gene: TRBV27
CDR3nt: TGTGCCAGCAGAGCCGTGGGCCGGATGAACTACGAGCAGTACTTC
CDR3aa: CASRAVGRMNYEQYF

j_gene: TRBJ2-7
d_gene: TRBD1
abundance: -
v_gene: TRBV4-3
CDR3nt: TGCGCCAGCAGCCCGGCGGGTAGGGGGCGTACCTACGAGCAGTACTTC
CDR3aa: CASSPAGRGRTYEQYF

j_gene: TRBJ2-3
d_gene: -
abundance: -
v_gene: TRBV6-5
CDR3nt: TGTGCCAGCAACCTGCTCGGGGGTCCAGATACGCAGTATTTT
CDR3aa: CASNLLGGPDTQYF

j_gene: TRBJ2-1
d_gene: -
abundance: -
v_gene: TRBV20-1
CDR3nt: TGCAGTGCTACGGGAAATGAGCAGTTCTTC
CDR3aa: CSATGNEQFF

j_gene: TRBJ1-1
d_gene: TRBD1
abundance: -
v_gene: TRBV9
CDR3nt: TGTGCCAGCAGCGTAGACCCCTCCGGATTCAGGGGGGGGAACACTGAAGCTTTCTTT
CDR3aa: CASSVDPSGFRGGNTEAFF

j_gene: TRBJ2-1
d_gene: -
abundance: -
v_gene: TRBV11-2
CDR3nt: TGTGCCAGCAGCCACACTAGTTTTCTGTTCTTC
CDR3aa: CASSHTSFLFF

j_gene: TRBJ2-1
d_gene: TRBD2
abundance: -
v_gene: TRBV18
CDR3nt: TGTGCCAGCTCACCACCAGGGTCAGGGAGGGATGAGCAGTTCTTC
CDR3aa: CASSPPGSGRDEQFF

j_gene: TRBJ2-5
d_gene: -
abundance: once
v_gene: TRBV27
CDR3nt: TGTGCCAGCAGTCCCCTTCGTGGGGTAAGCCAGGAGACCCAGTACTTC
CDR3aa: CASSPLRGVSQETQYF

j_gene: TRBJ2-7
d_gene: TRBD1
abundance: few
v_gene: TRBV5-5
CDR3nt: TGTGCCAGCAGCTTGTCCGGGACAGCTTCCTCCTACGAGCAGTACTTC
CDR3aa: CASSLSGTASSYEQYF

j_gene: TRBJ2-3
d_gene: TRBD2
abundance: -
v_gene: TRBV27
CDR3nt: TGTGCCAGCAGCTCCCGGCGGGAGGGCAAAGATACGCAGTATTTT
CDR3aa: CASSSRREGKDTQYF

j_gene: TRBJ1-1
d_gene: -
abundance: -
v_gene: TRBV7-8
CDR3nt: TGTGCCAGCAGCTTAGTCGGGGGGCAGCTCACTGAAGCTTTCTTT
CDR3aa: CASSLVGGQLTEAFF

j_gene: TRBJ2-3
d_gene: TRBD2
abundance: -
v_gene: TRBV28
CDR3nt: TGTGCCAGCAGTTCCTTTTCGGGACTAGCGGGCCTCCCGGGAGGGACAGATACGCAGTATTTT
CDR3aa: CASSSFSGLAGLPGGTDTQYF

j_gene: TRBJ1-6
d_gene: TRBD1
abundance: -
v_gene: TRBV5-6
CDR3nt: TGTGCCAGCAAGGGGACAGCCAATTCACCCCTCCACTTT
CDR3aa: CASKGTANSPLHF

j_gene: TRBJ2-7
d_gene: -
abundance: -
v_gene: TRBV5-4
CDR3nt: TGTGCCAGCAGCTTGGCAGCCAGTACCTACGAGCAGTACTTC
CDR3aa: CASSLAASTYEQYF

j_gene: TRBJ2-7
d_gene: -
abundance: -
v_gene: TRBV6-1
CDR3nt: TGTGCCAGCACTGAGCTGTCCGAGCAGTACTTC
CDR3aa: CASTELSEQYF

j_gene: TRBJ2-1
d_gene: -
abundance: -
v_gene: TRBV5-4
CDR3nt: TGTGCCAGCAGCCCAGGGACGGGATATGAGCAGTTCTTC
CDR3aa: CASSPGTGYEQFF

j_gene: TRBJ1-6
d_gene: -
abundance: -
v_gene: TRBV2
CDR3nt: TGTGCCAAGATCGACAGGAGCTCCTATAATTCACCCCTCCACTTT
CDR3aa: CAKIDRSSYNSPLHF

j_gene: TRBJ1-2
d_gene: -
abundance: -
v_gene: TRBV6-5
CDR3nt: TGTGCCAGCAGTCCGGACGGATACTATGGCTACACCTTC
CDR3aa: CASSPDGYYGYTF

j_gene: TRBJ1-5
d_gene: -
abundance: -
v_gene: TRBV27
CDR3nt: TGTGCCAGCTCCGCCCAGGGCCCCAATCAGCCCCAGCATTTT
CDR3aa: CASSAQGPNQPQHF

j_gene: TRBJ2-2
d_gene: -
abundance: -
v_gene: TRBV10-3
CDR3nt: TGTGCCATCAGTGAGTCGGGATGGGGGGCGAAGAACGCCGGGGAGCTGTTTTTT
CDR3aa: CAISESGWGAKNAGELFF

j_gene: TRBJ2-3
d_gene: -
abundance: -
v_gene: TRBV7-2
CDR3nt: TGTGCCAGCAGCCCAGGGACTAGCACAGATACGCAGTATTTT
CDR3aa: CASSPGTSTDTQYF

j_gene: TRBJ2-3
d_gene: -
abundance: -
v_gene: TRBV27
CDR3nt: TGTGCCAGCAGTTTATCGTGGACTAGCACAGATACGCAGTATTTT
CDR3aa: CASSLSWTSTDTQYF

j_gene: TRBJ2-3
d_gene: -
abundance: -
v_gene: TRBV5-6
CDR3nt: TGTGCCAGCAGCTTCTCGGGGGCCGCAGATACGCAGTATTTT
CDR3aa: CASSFSGAADTQYF

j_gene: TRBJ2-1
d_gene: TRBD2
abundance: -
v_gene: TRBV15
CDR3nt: TGTGCCACCAGCAGATCCCGGACTAGAATGGTAGGCGTTTACAATGAGCAGTTCTTC
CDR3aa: CATSRSRTRMVGVYNEQFF